Listed here are 18 T cell receptor beta chains from one sample, sequenced in a study of blood T cell repertoires in COVID-19. Method: immunoSEQ multiplex PCR; TCRdb's copy keeps in-frame clones and lacks some. The sample consists of roughly 70,000 clones, about 87% of them appearing once. Input material: peripheral blood. Receptor source: a woman in her 70s with acute or convalescent COVID-19.

The V call is TRBV4-1, the J call TRBJ2-5; the D gene is possibly TRBD1 (5 bases). Germline CDR1 is MGHRA and CDR2 is YSYEKL. V shed 0 bases and J shed 5 bases, with 13 bases lying between them. The CDR3 extends over 15 amino acids. The CDR3 spells CASSQEGTGRETQYF. The CDR3 nucleotides are TGCGCCAGCAGCCAAGAAGGAACAGGCCGGGAGACCCAGTACTTC.

CDR3: CASSNIAQGAGETQYF. The CDR3 DNA reads as TGCGCCAGCAGCAACATCGCACAGGGGGCCGGAGAGACCCAGTACTTC. The V gene is TRBV5-1, the J gene TRBJ2-5; 9 nucleotides align to TRBD1. The CDR3 totals 16 residues. With V trimmed by 4 bases and J by 4 bases, 11 bases remained unmatched. CDR1 and CDR2 (germline): SGHRS, YFSETQ.

This clone appeared a few times. CDR3 DNA: TGTGCCAGCAGTCCCGGGACTAGCGGGAGTGAGAATGAGCAGTTCTTC. Protein product: CASSPGTSGSENEQFF. The chain uses TRBV2 and TRBJ2-1; TRBD2 agrees at 14 bases. The V gene's germline CDR1 is SNHLY and CDR2 FYNNEI. The junction had 7 bases not matched to a gene; V was cut back by 5 bases and J by 7 bases. The CDR3 has 16 residues.

This chain joins TRBV27 and TRBJ1-3; D is perhaps TRBD1 (5 bases). Germline CDR1 and CDR2: MNHEY and SMNVEV (reference sequence). CDR3 length equals 14 residues. Trimming left V 5 bases short and J 2 bases short, with 10 bases between. The CDR3 here is CASSPTVAGNTIYF. The CDR3, as DNA: TGTGCCAGCAGTCCGACAGTGGCTGGAAACACCATATATTTT.

The gene calls are TRBV7-6 and TRBJ1-6; D is ambiguous. The CDR3 has 14 residues. Germline V gene sequence: CDR1 SGHVS, CDR2 FNYEAQ. Trimming pared 0 bases from V and 10 bases from J, leaving 10 bases between. DNA of the CDR3: TGTGCCAGCAGCTTAGCCCCGGAGAACTCACCCCTCCACTTT. Translating gives CASSLAPENSPLHF.

This clone was seen just once. J is TRBJ1-1 and V is TRBV19; D is ambiguous. Trimming shortened V by 4 bases and J by 7 bases, and 10 bases separated the two germline ends. This CDR3 is built from 12 residues. Germline values: CDR1 LNHDA, CDR2 SQIVND (reference sequence). The CDR3 loop is CASSRGLNEAFF. CDR3 DNA: TGTGCCAGTAGTAGAGGGTTAAATGAAGCTTTCTTT.

The V and J genes are TRBV7-3 and TRBJ1-2; 8 positions match TRBD1. The CDR3 spans 12 residues. V lost 7 bases and J lost 7; bases outside the gene matches: 5. Germline V gene lookup returns CDR1 SGHTA and CDR2 FQGTGA. The CDR3 region is CASTDRGLGYTF. The DNA of the CDR3 is TGTGCCAGCACCGACAGGGGCCTTGGCTACACCTTC.

The rearrangement links TRBV30 to TRBJ1-4; D perhaps matches TRBD1 (5 bases). This CDR3 contains 13 residues. V dropped 4 bases and J dropped 1 base, with 7 bases sitting between them. Per the germline V gene, CDR1 is GTSNPN and CDR2 is SVGIG (reference sequence). The CDR3 bases are TGTGCCTGGACAGGGTTAACTAATGAAAAACTGTTTTTT. Its translation is CAWTGLTNEKLFF. The entire variable domain, with the rest obtained from reference TRBV30 and TRBJ1-4, is as follows: SQTIHQWPATLVQPVGSPLSLECTVEGTSNPNLYWYRQAAGRGLQLLFYSVGIGQISSEVPQNLSASRPQDRQFILSSKKLLLSDSGFYLCAWTGLTNEKLFFGSGTQLSVL.

The chain is built from TRBV6-5 and TRBJ1-2; perhaps TRBD1 as D (6 bases). The CDR3 contains 13 residues. V lost 8 bases and J 3 bases, leaving 13 bases between the germline ends. Per germline, CDR1 MNHEY and CDR2 SVGAGI. The CDR3 bases are TGTGCCAGCTCCGCGGGGGGCTACTATGGCTACACCTTC. This translates into CASSAGGYYGYTF.

With regard to this clone: An end of the junction does not agree with germline; a read error may underlie this. The chain joins TRBV24-1 to TRBJ2-5; perhaps TRBD1 as D (5 bases). The CDR3 is made up of 15 amino acids. Germline V lookup: CDR1 KGHDR, CDR2 SFDVKD. CDR3 amino acids: CATSGGRVDQETQYF. Written as DNA, the CDR3 is TGTGCCACCAGTGGGGGCCGGGTAGACCAGGAGACCCAGTACTTC.

Only one count was recorded for this clone. In DNA form, the CDR3 reads TGTGCCAGCAGCCAAGCGGGACTAGCGACTTACAATGAGCAGTTCTTC. It codes for CASSQAGLATYNEQFF. V gene TRBV4-2 combines with J gene TRBJ2-1; TRBD2 matches 10 bases. Trimming cost V 1 base and J 4 bases; bases outside gene matches: 4. This CDR3 is built from 16 residues. The germline V gene has CDR1 LGHNA and CDR2 YNFKEQ.

The J gene is TRBJ1-1, the V gene TRBV6-5; D not resolved. From germline, CDR1 is MNHEY and CDR2 SVGAGI. V lost 4 bases and J 2 bases, leaving 8 bases between the germline ends. The CDR3 length is 13 residues. The CDR3 loop reads CASSFLRNTEAFF. The CDR3 nucleotides are TGTGCCAGCAGTTTCCTACGCAACACTGAAGCTTTCTTT.

This chain connects TRBV7-2 to TRBJ2-5; TRBD2 aligns across 7 bases. CDR1 and CDR2 (germline): SGHTA, FQGNSA. The CDR3 is 15 amino acids. Trimming at V came to 5 bases and at J to 2 bases, leaving 8 bases not matched to a gene. The CDR3 loop is CASSNTGLGQETQYF. The CDR3 DNA follows: TGTGCCAGCAGCAATACTGGACTAGGGCAAGAGACCCAGTACTTC.

The chain employs TRBV28 and TRBJ1-2; D possibly corresponds to TRBD1 (5 bases). The CDR3 length is 15 residues. V was shortened by 2 bases and J by 6 bases, with 16 bases between the two germline ends. Germline loops: CDR1 MDHEN, CDR2 SYDVKM. CDR3 region: CASSLIGEGANGYTF. The CDR3 nucleotides are TGTGCCAGCAGTTTAATCGGAGAAGGGGCAAATGGCTACACCTTC.

V gene TRBV18 combines with J gene TRBJ2-3; maybe TRBD1 (5 bases). Germline assignment: CDR1 KGHSH and CDR2 LQKENI. Between the trimmed V and J ends, which lost 6 bases and 6 bases, there was a span of 10 bases. The CDR3 length is 12 residues. CDR3 bases: TGTGCCAGCTCGCCCAAGGGGGATACGCAGTATTTT. This translates into CASSPKGDTQYF.

This clone was seen once. The chain carries TRBV28 and TRBJ1-2, with 8 bases aligning to TRBD1. Germline CDR1 is MDHEN and CDR2 is SYDVKM. The CDR3 length is 15 residues. Trimming at V came to 5 bases and at J to 6 bases, leaving 11 bases not matched to a gene. The CDR3, as DNA: TGTGCCAGCAGTCGGGACAGGAACCAAGAGGATGGCTACACCTTC. Protein product: CASSRDRNQEDGYTF.

The CDR3 spells CASSFSGGALGNEQFF. CDR3 DNA sequence: TGTGCCAGCAGTTTTAGCGGGGGGGCCCTTGGCAATGAGCAGTTCTTC. The rearrangement uses TRBV7-8 and TRBJ2-1; TRBD2 agrees at 11 bases. CDR3 length equals 16 residues. The V segment lost 6 bases and the J segment 6 bases; nucleotides outside the gene matches: 10. Per germline, CDR1 SGHVS and CDR2 FQNEAQ.

The chain employs TRBV4-1 and TRBJ1-6; D uncertain. CDR3 length: 15 amino acids. Germline lookup yields CDR1 MGHRA and CDR2 YSYEKL. Trimming took off 2 bases at V and 6 bases at J, with 11 bases between the two ends. CDR3 sequence: CASSQTLGPNSPLHF. The CDR3 coding sequence is TGCGCCAGCAGCCAAACCTTGGGCCCTAATTCACCCCTCCACTTT.